These 3 T cell receptor beta chains were all obtained from the same sample, sequenced in a study of CD8+ T cells in alopecia areata. After isolation, RNA underwent reverse transcription to generate cDNA as the sequencing template. Measured with immunoSEQ multiplex PCR; TCRdb has only the in-frame clones, and not every one. The table lists more than 200,000 clones, under 70% of them singletons. The source material was CD4+ T cells sorted from blood, sampled at week 0. These receptors originate from a human donor with alopecia areata.

The rearrangement uses TRBV7-9 and TRBJ2-5, with 7 bases aligning to TRBD1. Germline V gene data show CDR1 as SEHNR and CDR2 as FQNEAQ (reference sequence). The CDR3 loop spans 16 amino acids. V gave up 5 bases and J gave up 1 base; unmatched junction bases: 10. This chain's CDR3 is CASSPGQAGSQETQYF. In nucleotides, the CDR3 is TGTGCCAGCAGCCCCGGACAGGCCGGATCCCAAGAGACCCAGTACTTC.

V usage is TRBV5-6 and J usage is TRBJ2-7; D possibly corresponds to TRBD1 (6 bases). From germline, CDR1 is SGHDT and CDR2 YYEEEE. Trimming cost V 4 bases and J 4 bases, with 12 bases left between them. The CDR3 has 13 amino acids. The CDR3, as DNA: TGTGCCAGCAGCCGAGGACAGATTTACGAGCAGTACTTC. Amino acid sequence: CASSRGQIYEQYF.

The chain has TRBV5-4 and TRBJ2-7; a possible D gene is TRBD1 (6 bases). The ends were cut back, 3 bases at V and 3 bases at J, with 10 bases in the middle. This CDR3 is built from 13 residues. Germline lookup yields CDR1 SGHNT and CDR2 YYREEE (reference sequence). DNA of the CDR3: TGTGCCAGCAGCTCCGGGACACACTACGAGCAGTACTTC. This sequence encodes CASSSGTHYEQYF.